The 15 T cell receptor beta chains below were found in one sample sequenced in a study of blood T cell repertoires in COVID-19. The data were produced by immunoSEQ multiplex PCR, yet TCRdb's version contains in-frame clones alone and is incomplete. The sample has 200,000 or so clones; roughly 79% are singletons. Sequencing used peripheral blood. The receptors stem from a woman of 80 years or more with COVID-19, enrolled during active disease.

V gene TRBV2 combines with J gene TRBJ2-3; the D gene is possibly TRBD2 (6 bases). V was clipped by 6 bases and J by 2 bases, with 18 bases between them. In germline, CDR1 is SNHLY, CDR2 FYNNEI. The CDR3 runs 16 residues. The CDR3 reads CASRGSGEGATDTQYF. CDR3 in DNA: TGTGCCAGCAGAGGTAGCGGTGAAGGGGCCACAGATACGCAGTATTTT.

The V and J genes are TRBV7-8 and TRBJ2-1; 8 nucleotides align to TRBD2. The trim removed 5 bases at V and 5 bases at J, leaving 17 bases unmatched. Germline lookup yields CDR1 SGHVS and CDR2 FQNEAQ. The CDR3 runs to 18 residues. The CDR3 sequence: CASSATHSGAWSNNEQFF. CDR3 sequence (DNA): TGTGCCAGCAGCGCCACTCATAGCGGGGCCTGGAGTAACAATGAGCAGTTCTTC.

In this sample, this clone turned up a few times. J is TRBJ1-1 and V is TRBV14, with D possibly being TRBD1 (5 bases). This CDR3 has 14 residues. The V gene's germline CDR1 is SGHDN and CDR2 FVKESK. Trimming took 1 base from V and 3 from J, leaving 9 bases between them. The CDR3 DNA reads as TGTGCCAGCAGCCAAGCGTCAGGGTACACTGAAGCTTTCTTT. It specifies CASSQASGYTEAFF. The full variable domain, with the rest looked up from reference TRBV14 and TRBJ1-1, is EAGVTQFPSHSVIEKGQTVTLRCDPISGHDNLYWYRRVMGKEIKFLLHFVKESKQDESGMPNNRFLAERTGGTYSTLKVQPAELEDSGVYFCASSQASGYTEAFFGQGTRLTVV.

This sequence joins TRBV7-9 and TRBJ1-2, with no clear D. V was pared by 0 bases and J by 6 bases, with 8 bases between. The germline V gene has CDR1 SEHNR and CDR2 FQNEAQ (reference sequence). This CDR3 has 13 amino acids. The CDR3 nucleotides read TGTGCCAGCAGCTTAGCGGACGGGGATGGCTACACCTTC. Translation gives CASSLADGDGYTF.

The genes are TRBV19 and TRBJ1-1; 7 bases map to TRBD1. The CDR3 has 15 residues. The germline gives CDR1 LNHDA, CDR2 SQIVND (reference sequence). Trimming took 9 bases from V and 1 from J; bases not matched to a gene: 11. The DNA of the CDR3 is TGTGCCAGCCAAAAACCCGGGACAGAGAACACTGAAGCTTTCTTT. This translates into CASQKPGTENTEAFF.

The gene calls are TRBV4-3 and TRBJ2-1; perhaps TRBD1 as D (5 bases). The V end lost 0 bases, the J end lost 10 bases, and 16 bases lay between the germline ends. The CDR3 runs to 15 residues. CDR1 and CDR2 (germline): LGHNA, YSLEER. This chain's CDR3 is CASSQDRGPLREQFF. CDR3 nucleotides: TGCGCCAGCAGCCAAGATAGGGGCCCCCTGCGGGAGCAGTTCTTC.

The gene calls are TRBV3-1 (or the pseudogene TRBV3-2) and TRBJ2-3, with TRBD2 as a possible D gene (6 bases). CDR1 is LGHDT and CDR2 is YNNKEL in the germline V gene (reference sequence). CDR3 length: 16 amino acids. V gave up 1 base and J gave up 0 bases, with 11 bases separating them. The CDR3 coding sequence is TGTGCCAGCAGCCAAGTAGGAGGGGCTAGCACAGATACGCAGTATTTT. Translation: CASSQVGGASTDTQYF.

This clone was observed a handful of times. J is TRBJ2-1 and V is TRBV5-1, with D tentatively TRBD1 (6 bases). Trimming stripped 5 bases from V and 8 bases from J, with 17 bases between. Per germline, CDR1 SGHRS and CDR2 YFSETQ. This CDR3 spans 14 amino acids. The CDR3 reads CASRVRQGFDEQFF. Here the CDR3 DNA reads TGCGCCAGCAGAGTTCGTCAGGGGTTCGATGAGCAGTTCTTC.

Turning to this clone: Other DNA sequences in the same sample also yield this CDR3. The rearrangement links TRBV29-1 to TRBJ2-7; D unresolved. The ends were cut back, 0 bases at V and 2 bases at J, with 2 bases in the middle. The CDR3 totals 11 residues. Per germline, CDR1 SQVTM and CDR2 ANQGSEA. The CDR3 here is CSVEDTYEQYF. Written as DNA, the CDR3 is TGCAGCGTTGAAGACACCTACGAGCAGTACTTC.

The chain uses TRBV7-3 and TRBJ2-1; unclear D gene. Trimming pared 5 bases from V and 4 bases from J, leaving 9 bases between. The V gene's germline CDR1 is SGHTA and CDR2 FQGTGA. The length of the CDR3 is 13 residues. CDR3 nucleotide sequence: TGTGCCAGCAGCCCCCGGAGTTACAATGAGCAGTTCTTC. Its translation is CASSPRSYNEQFF.

This clone was counted only a few times. The chain uses TRBV19 and TRBJ1-3; D not resolved. CDR3 size: 16 residues. V was clipped by 6 bases and J by 0 bases, with 15 bases between them. Germline CDR1 is LNHDA and CDR2 is SQIVND (reference sequence). CDR3 in DNA: TGTGCCAGTAGGGGCAGGTTGGCGATCTCTGGAAACACCATATATTTT. Residues: CASRGRLAISGNTIYF.

J is TRBJ1-6 and V is TRBV7-9; D unclear. Germline V lookup: CDR1 SEHNR, CDR2 FQNEAQ (reference sequence). The CDR3 length is 15 residues. The V and J ends lost 1 base and 10 bases respectively, with 14 bases between them. As DNA, the CDR3 is TGTGCCAGCAGCTTAGGCCGGGGAGCGCCGTCACCCCTCCACTTT. The encoded protein is CASSLGRGAPSPLHF.

The V gene is TRBV2, the J gene TRBJ1-4, with D possibly TRBD1 on 6 matching bases. Germline V gives CDR1 SNHLY, CDR2 FYNNEI. Trimming removed 2 bases from V and 4 bases from J, with 11 bases in between. The length of the CDR3 is 15 residues. CDR3 protein: CASSEPGHFNEKLFF. The CDR3 bases are TGTGCCAGCAGTGAACCGGGACACTTTAATGAAAAACTGTTTTTT.

The V gene is TRBV3-1 (or the pseudogene TRBV3-2), the J gene TRBJ2-7, with D possibly matching TRBD2 (6 bases). Deletions cut 2 bases from V and 4 bases from J, with 15 bases between. The CDR3 runs to 15 residues. Germline assignment: CDR1 LGHDT and CDR2 YNNKEL (reference sequence). CDR3 nucleotides: TGTGCCAGCAGCCAAAGTTGGAGGGCGCAATACGAGCAGTACTTC. Translation: CASSQSWRAQYEQYF.

This chain uses TRBV6-5 with TRBJ2-3; 8 nucleotides line up with TRBD1. The CDR3 sequence is 15 residues long. Germline CDR1 reads MNHEY; CDR2 reads SVGAGI. V shed 6 bases and J 0 bases; nucleotides not matched to a gene: 5. The CDR3 bases are TGTGCCAGCAGGACCGGGACAGGAAGCACAGATACGCAGTATTTT. Its protein product is CASRTGTGSTDTQYF.